These 19 T cell receptor beta chains were all obtained from the same sample, sequenced in a study of cytomegalovirus exposure and HLA in healthy donors. The PCR was carried out with 60 Vbeta primers and 13 Jbeta primers. Some clones are missing from TCRdb's copy, which holds only in-frame ones; the method was immunoSEQ multiplex PCR. The table includes about 170,000 clones, 73% detected once. The sample consisted of PBMCs. These receptors originate from a woman aged 18-35 years in good health and CMV-seropositive.

The CDR3: CASSLLGAGGPNEQYF. The CDR3 DNA is TGTGCCAGCAGTTTACTCGGAGCGGGGGGGCCGAATGAGCAGTACTTC. The rearrangement links TRBV27 to TRBJ2-5; 10 bases are a match to TRBD2. The CDR3 is 16 amino acids. In germline, CDR1 is MNHEY, CDR2 SMNVEV (reference sequence). With 2 bases clipped from V and 11 bases from J, the junction kept 14 bases outside the gene matches.

This clone was counted only a few times. The chain uses TRBV4-1 and TRBJ1-1; tentative D call: TRBD1 (6 bases). Trimming removed 3 bases at V and 2 bases at J, with 16 bases between. Germline-derived CDR1 and CDR2 are MGHRA and YSYEKL. This CDR3 comprises 16 residues. The CDR3 DNA reads as TGCGCCAGCAGCCATTCCTTCACAGGGTCAAACACTGAAGCTTTCTTT. This sequence encodes CASSHSFTGSNTEAFF.

This chain uses TRBV2 with TRBJ1-2; a weak D match, TRBD1 (6 bases). The length of the CDR3 is 13 residues. Trimming stripped 7 bases from V and 5 bases from J, with 14 bases between. Germline V gene data show CDR1 as SNHLY and CDR2 as FYNNEI. CDR3 sequence: CASKVRTEYGYTF. Written as DNA, the CDR3 is TGTGCCAGCAAGGTTAGGACAGAATATGGCTACACCTTC.

The chain couples TRBV6-5 to TRBJ1-4; tentative D call: TRBD1 (6 bases). The CDR3 runs to 15 residues. Trimming took off 2 bases at V and 5 bases at J, with 12 bases between the two ends. The germline V gene has CDR1 MNHEY and CDR2 SVGAGI. CDR3 in DNA: TGTGCCAGCAGTTACGGTTACAGGGAGAATGAAAAACTGTTTTTT. Translated, it gives CASSYGYRENEKLFF.

This clone showed up just a few times. The V call is TRBV5-4, the J call TRBJ2-7; 15 bases map to TRBD2. This CDR3 comprises 17 residues. Trimming cost V 4 bases and J 2 bases; bases outside gene matches: 7. In germline, CDR1 is SGHNT, CDR2 YYREEE (reference sequence). Here the CDR3 DNA reads TGTGCCAGCAGCGCGGGACTAGCGGGGGGCGGCCCCTACGAGCAGTACTTC. Residues: CASSAGLAGGGPYEQYF.

This clone was seen a few times. The chain employs TRBV6-5 and TRBJ1-2; tentatively, D is TRBD1 (6 bases). Trimming removed 5 bases from V and 7 bases from J, with 17 bases in between. Germline CDR1 is MNHEY and CDR2 is SVGAGI. CDR3 length: 14 amino acids. CDR3 loop: CASSRGDRTSGYTF. The DNA of the CDR3 is TGTGCCAGCAGTAGGGGAGACAGGACCTCTGGCTACACCTTC.

The V gene is TRBV7-9, the J gene TRBJ2-2, with D perhaps TRBD1 (6 bases). The V gene lost 4 bases and the J gene lost 1 base, with 10 bases spanning the gap. Germline values: CDR1 SEHNR, CDR2 FQNEAQ (reference sequence). The CDR3 extends over 15 amino acids. In nucleotides, the CDR3 is TGTGCCAGCAGCTCCCGGACAGTGAACACCGGGGAGCTGTTTTTT. Translation gives CASSSRTVNTGELFF.

The CDR3 DNA follows: TGTGCCAGCGGTGGTCTAGCGGGGGACTACGAGCAGTACTTC. Amino acid sequence: CASGGLAGDYEQYF. The chain recombines TRBV27 with TRBJ2-5; TRBD2 matches at 10 bases. The end of the DNA fits TRBJ2-7 better, so the J call may be wrong. The CDR3 runs 14 residues. Germline V gives CDR1 MNHEY, CDR2 SMNVEV (reference sequence).

The genes are TRBV10-3 and TRBJ2-7, with 9 bases aligning to TRBD1. In germline, CDR1 is ENHRY, CDR2 SYGVKD. V dropped 2 bases and J dropped 3; count of bases not matched to a gene: 5. The CDR3 extends over 15 amino acids. The CDR3 reads CAISEVGQGSYEQYF. As DNA, the CDR3 is TGTGCCATCAGTGAGGTAGGACAGGGGAGCTACGAGCAGTACTTC.

The chain links TRBV30 to TRBJ1-5; TRBD1 agrees at 10 bases. The CDR3 has 15 residues. Germline assignment: CDR1 GTSNPN and CDR2 SVGIG (reference sequence). The V gene end was trimmed by 1 base and the J gene end by 6 bases; junction bases not matched to a gene: 6. CDR3 sequence reads: CAWSEGTGVGQPQHF. DNA of the CDR3: TGTGCCTGGAGTGAAGGGACAGGGGTTGGTCAGCCCCAGCATTTT.

CDR3 bases: TGCGCCAGCAGCCGGGGGCTAGCGGGGGGCCCAAACACCGGGGAGCTGTTTTTT. Translating gives CASSRGLAGGPNTGELFF. The rearrangement uses TRBV4-1 and TRBJ2-2, with 11 bases that match TRBD2. Trimming took 4 bases from V and 2 from J; bases not matched to a gene: 9. CDR1 and CDR2 from the germline V gene are MGHRA and YSYEKL. The CDR3 runs 18 residues.

The gene calls are TRBV6-6 and TRBJ1-4; possibly TRBD1 for D (6 bases). This CDR3 is built from 15 residues. V dropped 5 bases and J dropped 13 bases, with 23 bases sitting between them. From germline, CDR1 is MNHNY and CDR2 SVGAGI (reference sequence). CDR3 region: CASSRPGGPGQVLFF. Here the CDR3 DNA reads TGTGCCAGCAGTCGGCCGGGGGGCCCCGGTCAGGTACTGTTTTTT.

This chain uses TRBV4-1 with TRBJ1-2; 10 bases align to TRBD1. V lost 4 bases, J lost 7 bases, and 6 bases stayed unmatched. Germline CDR1 and CDR2: MGHRA and YSYEKL. The CDR3 consists of 14 residues. CDR3 sequence (DNA): TGCGCCAGCAGCCGCGCGACAGGGGGCGGTGGCTACACCTTC. Protein: CASSRATGGGGYTF.

This chain connects TRBV6-4 to TRBJ2-1, with D possibly being TRBD2 (5 bases). V lost 3 bases and J 3 bases, leaving 12 bases between the germline ends. The length of the CDR3 is 15 residues. The V gene's germline CDR1 is MRHNA and CDR2 SNTAGT. As DNA, the CDR3 is TGTGCCAGCAGTGATAAGGACTCTGGCTACAATGAGCAGTTCTTC. This encodes CASSDKDSGYNEQFF.

There are a few counts of this clone. The CDR3 DNA reads as TGTGCCAGTGGGACAGGGGGCGCATTGTCTGAAGCTTTCTTT. Residues: CASGTGGALSEAFF. The chain links TRBV9 to TRBJ1-1; TRBD1 agrees at 12 bases. Germline V gene lookup returns CDR1 SGDLS and CDR2 YYNGEE. CDR3 length: 14 amino acids. The V and J ends lost 8 bases and 6 bases, in that order; junction bases with no gene match: 8.

CDR3 amino acids: CASSLTRTDNNSPLHF. Here the CDR3 DNA reads TGCGCCAGCAGTTTGACAAGGACAGACAATAATTCACCCCTCCACTTT. The chain recombines TRBV5-1 with TRBJ1-6, with a possible D match to TRBD1 (6 bases). Germline-derived CDR1 and CDR2 are SGHRS and YFSETQ. The V end lost 5 bases, the J end lost 5 bases, and 17 bases lay between the germline ends. CDR3 length equals 16 residues.

The chain joins TRBV2 to TRBJ2-3; D uncertain. The CDR3 runs to 16 residues. V lost 6 bases and J lost 1, with 17 bases in between. Germline assignment: CDR1 SNHLY and CDR2 FYNNEI. The CDR3 protein is CASSRGDAAGTDTQYF. The CDR3 region has the DNA TGTGCCAGCAGCCGCGGCGATGCAGCCGGCACAGATACGCAGTATTTT.

The chain has TRBV2 and TRBJ2-7; 7 bases match TRBD1. CDR3 length equals 14 residues. Per germline, CDR1 SNHLY and CDR2 FYNNEI. Losses at the gene ends were 5 bases for V and 0 bases for J; bases not matched to a gene: 4. CDR3 loop: CASSSGQSSYEQYF. The CDR3 coding sequence is TGTGCCAGCAGTTCGGGACAGAGCTCCTACGAGCAGTACTTC.

The J gene is TRBJ1-2, the V gene TRBV7-8; TRBD1 is a possible D gene (5 bases). The CDR3 contains 11 residues. Germline-derived CDR1 and CDR2 are SGHVS and FQNEAQ. Trimming left V 1 base short and J 8 bases short, with 5 bases between. The CDR3 is CASSLGQGYTF. CDR3 nucleotides: TGTGCCAGCAGCTTAGGACAGGGCTACACCTTC.